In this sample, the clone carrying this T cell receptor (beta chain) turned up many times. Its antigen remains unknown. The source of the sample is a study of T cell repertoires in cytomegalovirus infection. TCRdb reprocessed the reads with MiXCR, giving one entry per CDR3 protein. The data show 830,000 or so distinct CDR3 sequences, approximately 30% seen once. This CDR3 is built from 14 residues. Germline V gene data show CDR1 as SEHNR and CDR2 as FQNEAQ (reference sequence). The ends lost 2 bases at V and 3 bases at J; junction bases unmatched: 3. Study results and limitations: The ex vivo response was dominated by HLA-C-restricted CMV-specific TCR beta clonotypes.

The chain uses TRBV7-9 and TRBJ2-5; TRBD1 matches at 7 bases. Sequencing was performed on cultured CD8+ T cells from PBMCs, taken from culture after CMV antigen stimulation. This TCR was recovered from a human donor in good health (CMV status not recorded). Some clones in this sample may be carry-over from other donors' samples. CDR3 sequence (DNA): TGTGCCAGCAGCTTACCCGACAGGGAAGAGACCCAGTACTTC. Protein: CASSLPDREETQYF.